A selection of T cell receptor beta chains follows, all from one sample in a study of T cells in Graves' hyperthyroidism and ophthalmopathy. MiXCR, run by TCRdb on the multiplex PCR reads, gives a single entry per CDR3 protein. This table holds hundreds of thousands of distinct CDR3 sequences, 15% to 20% found once. Sequenced input: blood. These receptors were collected from a man between 35 and 55 years old with Graves' ophthalmopathy. Both conserved end residues are trimmed from each CDR3. A row's size may be missing; if present it is once, few, many or a size class.

j_call v_call clone_size cdr3_aa
TRBJ1-1 TRBV7-8 many ASSSEGANTEAF
TRBJ2-5 TRBV5-1 . ASSYQPSAGLIQETQY
TRBJ2-7 TRBV7-3 . ASSLKRSGGFYEQY
TRBJ2-7 TRBV7-2 . ASSLDPLGGSSYEQY
TRBJ2-7 TRBV7-9 many ASSLDGQPLTYEQY
TRBJ1-2 TRBV30 few ACKVTVSYGYT
TRBJ2-7 TRBV11-2 . ASSLEVSGGKTYEQY
TRBJ2-7 TRBV18 many ASLPTGTAHEQY
TRBJ1-2 TRBV3-1 many ASSPGTGGYGYT
TRBJ2-6 TRBV11-2 . ASPPPTGANVLT
TRBJ2-3 TRBV5-4 . ASSIDRTDTQY
TRBJ2-1 TRBV5-1 many ASSRTGTGGSYNEQF
TRBJ2-1 TRBV5-4 . ASSPIAGGPGEQF
TRBJ2-1 TRBV20-1 many SASPSSNNEQF
TRBJ1-1 TRBV15 . ATSRERALGAF
TRBJ1-1 TRBV7-9 . ASRKDRANTEAF
TRBJ2-7 TRBV20-1 many SATPTSGISYEQY
TRBJ2-1 TRBV5-1 . ASSSPPGQGLSNEQF
TRBJ1-1 TRBV5-5 . ASSLARQGNTEAF
TRBJ2-7 TRBV19 . ARGRGPAEQY
TRBJ2-1 TRBV7-6 many ASSPREVYEQF
TRBJ2-1 TRBV11-2 . ASSPYSTAPYNEQF